This TCR beta chain was found in a study of cytomegalovirus exposure and HLA in healthy donors. There are 17 residues in the CDR3. The germline V gene has CDR1 SNHLY and CDR2 FYNNEI. V lost 7 bases, J lost 9 bases, and 14 bases stayed unmatched. Vbeta (60) and Jbeta (13) primers were used in the PCR. This table comes from immunoSEQ multiplex PCR, and its TCRdb copy is limited to in-frame clones, with some not included. The table lists more than 95,000 clones, roughly 10% of them singletons. With regard to this clone: Its specificity is unknown.

Study findings and constraints: Earlier analysis found most TCR beta V segments productive about 87% or about 30% of the time. Among donors in an Asian-associated ancestry cluster, a later analysis reportedly found fewer N-insertions than the roughly 700-donor mean. Cytomegalovirus-associated TCR beta chains were listed, numbering some 180.

The gene calls are TRBV2 and TRBJ2-1; TRBD2 agrees at 14 bases. Sequencing was performed on PBMCs. This receptor was taken from a young woman in good health and CMV-seropositive. The CDR3 is CASNSDPTSGRAVEQFF. CDR3 nucleotides: TGTGCCAGCAATAGCGATCCGACTAGCGGGAGGGCCGTTGAGCAGTTCTTC.